This T cell receptor (beta chain) is from a study of shared clonotypes between healthy human individuals. Study-wide background: Those who served as donors were a couple of women and three men between the ages of 18 and 49. Three plates were used per donor for CD4 naive, three for CD4 memory, two for CD8 naive and one for CD8 memory.

Clones were sequenced by immunoSEQ multiplex PCR, and TCRdb holds only the in-frame ones, with some missing. Among 1,400,000 or so clones, approximately 98.5% were seen once, and the ten largest hold 0.3% to 0.45%. A CD45RA-negative memory subset and a CD45RA+ naive subset were separated from the CD4+ cells. V lost 6 bases, J lost 10 bases, and 10 bases stayed unmatched. The CDR3 covers 14 residues. Germline lookup yields CDR1 SGHVS and CDR2 FNYEAQ. What was sequenced was naive CD4+ T cells sorted from blood. Subset of the sample: CD45RA+ positively selected. This clonotype originated in a man aged 30 to 39 in good health. V and J are TRBV7-6 and TRBJ1-5; TRBD1 matches 9 bases. The CDR3 sequence: CASSLPGQGSPQHF. The DNA for the CDR3 is TGTGCCAGCAGTTTACCGGGACAGGGATCCCCCCAGCATTTT. Based on the CDR3 plus reference TRBV7-6 and TRBJ1-5, the full variable domain is GAGVSQSPRYKVTKRGQDVALRCDPISGHVSLYWYRQALGQGPEFLTYFNYEAQQDKSGLPNDRFSAERPEGSISTLTIQRTEQRDSAMYRCASSLPGQGSPQHFGDGTRLSIL.